Shown below are 29 T cell receptor beta chains from a single sample sequenced in a study of T-cell reconstitution after alpha-beta-depleted transplantation in children. Molecular barcoding with unique molecular identifiers was used for the TCRbeta library. TCRdb re-derived calls from the PCR reads in MiXCR, one entry per CDR3 protein. This sample yields about 600,000 distinct CDR3 sequences, of which roughly 24% are seen a single time; roughly 13% belongs to the top ten. The source material was PBMCs, mostly from graft donor cells, sampled 360 days after TCRalphabeta/CD19-depleted stem cell transplant. The receptors derive from a boy younger than two who had a stem cell transplant for acute myeloid leukemia, so the T cells may come from the graft donor.

In its sample, this clonotype was seen a few times. This chain links TRBV20-1 with TRBJ2-7; D might be TRBD2 (5 bases). Trimming removed 2 bases at V and 2 bases at J, with 13 bases between. This CDR3 comprises 14 residues. CDR1 DFQATT and CDR2 SNEGSKA come from the germline V gene (reference sequence). The CDR3, as DNA: TGCAGTGCTAGACTCCGAGAGGGTCCCTACGAGCAGTACTTC. This gives the protein CSARLREGPYEQYF.

CDR3 loop: CASSSRLTAGELFF. CDR3 in DNA: TGTGCCAGCAGCTCTCGATTGACTGCCGGGGAGCTGTTTTTT. The chain employs TRBV9 and TRBJ2-2; D remains ambiguous. Germline-derived CDR1 and CDR2 are SGDLS and YYNGEE. The V end was cut by 4 bases, the J end by 6 bases, with 13 bases between. This CDR3 comprises 14 residues.

This clonotype was counted at least ten times. V gene TRBV6-5 combines with J gene TRBJ2-1; D is unresolved. Germline assignment: CDR1 MNHEY and CDR2 SVGAGI. This CDR3 comprises 12 residues. V lost 0 bases to trimming and J lost 9 bases, with 6 bases between them. This CDR3 is CASSYSRGEQFF. The CDR3 DNA reads as TGTGCCAGCAGTTACTCAAGAGGTGAGCAGTTCTTC.

This clonotype was counted only a few times. The J gene is TRBJ2-7, the V gene TRBV6-5; D possibly corresponds to TRBD1 (6 bases). Per germline, CDR1 MNHEY and CDR2 SVGAGI. V was pared by 0 bases and J by 2 bases, with 8 bases between. The CDR3 extends over 14 amino acids. CDR3 region: CASSYSSGAYEQYV. The CDR3 region has the DNA TGTGCCAGCAGTTACTCTTCAGGGGCCTACGAGCAGTACGTC.

This chain connects TRBV18 to TRBJ2-7; 7 bases map to TRBD2. Germline trimming cut 1 base from V and 4 bases from J; bases unmatched to any gene: 7. This CDR3 has 15 amino acids. CDR1 is KGHSH and CDR2 is LQKENI in the germline V gene. CDR3: CASSPQGPGGYEQYV. Here the CDR3 DNA reads TGTGCCAGCTCACCACAGGGTCCGGGGGGTTACGAGCAGTACGTC.

This clonotype has at least ten counts. V and J are TRBV5-6 and TRBJ2-5; D not certain. Germline lookup yields CDR1 SGHDT and CDR2 YYEEEE. V lost 2 bases to trimming and J lost 3 bases, with 8 bases between them. There are 13 residues in the CDR3. The CDR3 nucleotides are TGTGCCAGCAGCTTAGGACCAAAAGAGACCCAGTACTTC. Protein: CASSLGPKETQYF.

This clonotype showed up many times. This chain uses TRBV29-1 with TRBJ2-5; tentative D call: TRBD2 (6 bases). CDR1 and CDR2 from the germline V gene are SQVTM and ANQGSEA. Trimming took off 3 bases at V and 0 bases at J, with 20 bases between the two ends. The CDR3 has 17 amino acids. CDR3: CSVDGGAEGIYQETQYF. The DNA for the CDR3 is TGCAGCGTTGATGGAGGGGCAGAGGGCATTTACCAAGAGACCCAGTACTTC.

This clonotype was detected ten times or more. The CDR3 bases are TGTGCCAGCAGTTTAAGGGGGTCGGCGCTCCACGAGCAGTACGTC. The encoded protein is CASSLRGSALHEQYV. The V and J genes are TRBV12-3 or TRBV12-4 and TRBJ2-7; D possibly corresponds to TRBD1 (6 bases). The CDR3 covers 15 residues. The V end was cut by 2 bases, the J end by 5 bases, with 16 bases between.

This clonotype was observed a handful of times. The chain recombines TRBV13 with TRBJ2-2; D is perhaps TRBD1 (5 bases). Trimming stripped 3 bases from V and 0 bases from J, with 11 bases between. The CDR3 is 16 amino acids. Germline V gene sequence: CDR1 PRHDT, CDR2 FYEKMQ (reference sequence). The CDR3 DNA is TGTGCCAGCAGCTTCCTGGGGCCCACGAACACCGGGGAGCTGTTTTTT. It translates to CASSFLGPTNTGELFF.

This clonotype has only a few counts. The chain links TRBV6-5 to TRBJ1-2; TRBD1 might be the D (5 bases). Trimming removed 3 bases at V and 2 bases at J, with 10 bases between. CDR1 and CDR2 (germline): MNHEY, SVGAGI. CDR3 size: 14 residues. The CDR3 DNA sequence: TGTGCCAGCAGTTATATCGGGGGAAACTATGGCTACACCTTC. Its protein is CASSYIGGNYGYTF.

This clonotype was seen ten or more times. The J gene is TRBJ1-2, the V gene TRBV29-1; the D gene is possibly TRBD1 (5 bases). Looked up from germline, CDR1 is SQVTM and CDR2 is ANQGSEA. The ends were cut back, 6 bases at V and 4 bases at J, with 15 bases in the middle. The CDR3 totals 13 residues. CDR3 region: CSVLGATGYGYTF. DNA of the CDR3: TGCAGCGTCCTAGGCGCCACAGGCTATGGCTACACCTTC. Based on the CDR3 plus reference TRBV29-1 and TRBJ1-2, the full variable domain is SAVISQKPSRDICQRGTSLTIQCQVDSQVTMMFWYRQQPGQSLTLIATANQGSEATYESGFVIDKFPISRPNLTFSTLTVSNMSPEDSSIYLCSVLGATGYGYTFGSGTRLTVV.

This clonotype was recorded at least ten times. This rearrangement joins TRBV20-1 to TRBJ1-3; 7 nucleotides line up with TRBD1. The CDR3 consists of 15 residues. The J segment lost 2 bases and the V segment lost 3 bases, leaving 7 bases of the junction unmatched. Per the germline V gene, CDR1 is DFQATT and CDR2 is SNEGSKA (reference sequence). CDR3: CSARAQGKAGNTIYF. As DNA, the CDR3 is TGCAGTGCTAGGGCACAGGGGAAGGCTGGAAACACCATATATTTT.

V gene TRBV10-1 combines with J gene TRBJ1-1, with a weak D call TRBD1 (5 bases). V was trimmed by 6 bases and J by 1 base, leaving 15 bases between them. This CDR3 spans 15 amino acids. In germline, CDR1 is WNHNN, CDR2 SYGVQD (reference sequence). Written as DNA, the CDR3 is TGCGCCAGCAGCCACCGGGACGCCTGGAACACTGAAGCTTTCTTT. Translating it yields CASSHRDAWNTEAFF.

The chain recombines TRBV12-3 or TRBV12-4 with TRBJ2-5; D perhaps matches TRBD2 (5 bases). The CDR3 covers 13 residues. Trimming removed 6 bases from V and 5 bases from J, with 13 bases in between. CDR3 nucleotide sequence: TGTGCCAGCAGCCTGACAAGAGGGGAGACCCAGTACTTC. It codes for CASSLTRGETQYF.

The chain employs TRBV7-6 and TRBJ2-3; no reliable D call. The CDR3 totals 12 residues. Per germline, CDR1 SGHVS and CDR2 FNYEAQ. Trimming took 5 bases from V and 4 from J, leaving 7 bases between them. Here the CDR3 reads CASSGFADTQYF. The CDR3 nucleotides are TGTGCCAGCAGCGGATTTGCAGATACGCAGTATTTT.

This clonotype came up many times. V and J are TRBV4-3 and TRBJ2-3; no clear D gene. There are 14 residues in the CDR3. V was trimmed by 0 bases and J by 1 base, leaving 5 bases between them. The germline V gene has CDR1 LGHNA and CDR2 YSLEER. The CDR3 protein is CASSQDVRTDTQYF. The DNA of the CDR3 is TGCGCCAGCAGCCAAGACGTTCGCACAGATACGCAGTATTTT.

The chain carries TRBV20-1 and TRBJ2-3; the D gene is possibly TRBD1 (5 bases). Germline V gene sequence: CDR1 DFQATT, CDR2 SNEGSKA (reference sequence). V lost 4 bases to trimming and J lost 6 bases, with 11 bases between them. This CDR3 has 12 residues. The chain's CDR3 is CSAKGQWDTQYF. CDR3 nucleotides: TGCAGTGCTAAAGGACAATGGGATACGCAGTATTTT.

This clonotype was seen at least ten times. The genes are TRBV7-2 and TRBJ2-6; D call uncertain. V lost 1 base and J lost 1, with 5 bases in between. Germline V CDR1 and CDR2: SGHTA, FQGNSA. This CDR3 is built from 15 residues. CDR3 sequence: CASSLGLSGANVLTF. As DNA, the CDR3 is TGTGCCAGCAGCTTAGGCCTATCTGGGGCCAACGTCCTGACTTTC.

In this sample, this clonotype turned up many times. The J gene is TRBJ2-3, the V gene TRBV7-6; D could derive from TRBD1 or TRBD2 (6 bases each). V was clipped by 0 bases and J by 4 bases, with 11 bases between them. Germline assignment: CDR1 SGHVS and CDR2 FNYEAQ. The CDR3 runs 15 residues. The CDR3 is CASSLAGGGADTQYF. CDR3 coding DNA: TGTGCCAGCAGCTTAGCGGGGGGCGGCGCAGATACGCAGTATTTT.

The chain recombines TRBV7-2 with TRBJ1-5; D call uncertain. V shed 0 bases and J shed 3 bases, with 6 bases lying between them. The germline V gene has CDR1 SGHTA and CDR2 FQGNSA. The CDR3 covers 14 residues. The CDR3 nucleotides are TGTGCCAGCAGCTTAGCAGGAGACAATCAGCCCCAGCATTTT. Translation: CASSLAGDNQPQHF.

The chain joins TRBV7-2 to TRBJ2-2, with 16 nucleotides matching TRBD2. V shed 5 bases and J 10 bases; nucleotides not matched to a gene: 7. This CDR3 spans 16 amino acids. Germline lookup yields CDR1 SGHTA and CDR2 FQGNSA. The DNA of the CDR3 is TGTGCCAGCAGCCCTGGGACTAGCGGGGGGGCCGTGGAGCTGTTTTTT. Protein: CASSPGTSGGAVELFF.

The genes are TRBV20-1 and TRBJ2-3; 8 positions match TRBD1. There are 16 residues in the CDR3. Germline lookup yields CDR1 DFQATT and CDR2 SNEGSKA (reference sequence). J lost 1 base, V lost 2 bases, and 8 bases had no gene match. CDR3 region: CSARYTGGWGTDTQYF. In nucleotides, the CDR3 is TGCAGTGCTAGATATACAGGGGGGTGGGGCACAGATACGCAGTATTTT.

This clonotype was counted ten times or more. The genes are TRBV20-1 and TRBJ1-6, with D perhaps TRBD1 (5 bases). Trimming cost V 2 bases and J 3 bases, with 17 bases left between them. Germline values: CDR1 DFQATT, CDR2 SNEGSKA (reference sequence). The CDR3 loop spans 17 amino acids. The CDR3 sequence is CSARSGTQGFYNSPLHF. CDR3 DNA: TGCAGTGCTAGATCGGGGACTCAGGGCTTCTATAATTCACCCCTCCACTTT.

J is TRBJ2-2 and V is TRBV20-1, with TRBD2 identical over 10 bases. The V gene's germline CDR1 is DFQATT and CDR2 SNEGSKA (reference sequence). With 0 bases clipped from V and 3 bases from J, the junction kept 7 bases outside the gene matches. This CDR3 has 17 residues. The CDR3 loop is CSARDLLAGGHTGELFF. The CDR3 coding sequence is TGCAGTGCTAGAGATCTGTTAGCGGGGGGACACACCGGGGAGCTGTTTTTT.

This clonotype was recorded a few times. The V gene is TRBV6-5, the J gene TRBJ2-1; TRBD1 agrees at 8 bases. V lost 0 bases to trimming and J lost 2 bases; unmatched junction nucleotides: 3. Looked up from germline, CDR1 is MNHEY and CDR2 is SVGAGI. The CDR3 totals 16 residues. CDR3 in DNA: TGTGCCAGCAGTTACTCTCCGGACAGGGCCTACAATGAGCAGTTCTTC. This sequence encodes CASSYSPDRAYNEQFF.

There are a few counts of this clonotype. The J gene is TRBJ2-2, the V gene TRBV20-1; D might be TRBD2 (6 bases). The CDR3 is made up of 12 amino acids. Germline CDR1 reads DFQATT; CDR2 reads SNEGSKA (reference sequence). V was cut by 8 bases and J by 2 bases, with 9 bases left in between. The CDR3 sequence: CSTGTNTGELFF. CDR3 nucleotide sequence: TGCAGTACCGGGACTAACACCGGGGAGCTGTTTTTT.

This clonotype was seen ten or more times. The rearrangement uses TRBV19 and TRBJ2-1, with 8 nucleotides matching TRBD1. Trimming at V came to 6 bases and at J to 2 bases, leaving 15 bases not matched to a gene. This CDR3 contains 18 residues. Germline-derived CDR1 and CDR2 are LNHDA and SQIVND (reference sequence). The CDR3 DNA reads TGTGCCAGTAGACCAACCTTCACGGACAGGGTACCCTACAATGAGCAGTTCTTC. Translating gives CASRPTFTDRVPYNEQFF.

This clonotype was observed a handful of times. The chain links TRBV12-3 or TRBV12-4 to TRBJ2-2, with TRBD1 identical over 8 bases. The CDR3 sequence is 15 residues long. Unmatched junction bases numbered 7, after V lost 6 bases and J lost 4 bases. The CDR3 sequence is CASRGGQVITGELFF. CDR3 nucleotide sequence: TGTGCCAGCAGGGGGGGACAGGTGATCACCGGGGAGCTGTTTTTT.

The chain carries TRBV7-9 and TRBJ2-7; D is unresolved. Germline CDR1 SEHNR, CDR2 FQNEAQ (reference sequence). V shed 1 base and J shed 3 bases, with 4 bases lying between them. The CDR3 spans 12 residues. The CDR3 here is CASSLGFYEQYF. As DNA, the CDR3 is TGTGCCAGCAGCTTAGGCTTCTACGAGCAGTACTTC.